The 10 T cell receptor beta chains given below trace back to one sample, sequenced in a study of blood T cell repertoires in COVID-19 (dated by TCRdb to the early 2020s). Library preparation used the immunoSEQ multiplex PCR assay. TCRdb retrieved this table from immuneACCESS and kept in-frame rearrangements only. Not all clones are present; in checked studies, unresolved V genes account for under half, and no reason is known for the remainder. The sample includes some 47,000 clones, with 90% observed a single time. About 5.1% of the sample is taken by the ten largest. Sequencing was carried out using peripheral blood. Receptors originate from a man between 65 and 80 years old with acute or convalescent COVID-19.

This sequence joins TRBV5-1 and TRBJ2-3; 8 bases map to TRBD2. Germline CDR1 SGHRS, CDR2 YFSETQ. CDR3 length: 18 amino acids. J gave up 0 bases and V 3 bases, and 12 bases lay outside the gene matches. The CDR3 sequence is CASSSGGTLYGSTDTQYF. Written as DNA, the CDR3 is TGCGCCAGCAGCTCGGGGGGGACCCTATACGGAAGCACAGATACGCAGTATTTT. Using reference TRBV5-1 and TRBJ2-3 for the parts outside the CDR3, the full variable domain is KAGVTQTPRYLIKTRGQQVTLSCSPISGHRSVSWYQQTPGQGLQFLFEYFSETQRNKGNFPGRFSGRQFSNSRSEMNVSTLELGDSALYLCASSSGGTLYGSTDTQYFGPGTRLTVL.

Note on this clone: One end of the junction fails to match germline, which may point to a read error. The DNA for the CDR3 is TGTGCTAGCAGCTTAGGTGTGGCTGGCGGGGGGACGAAAGAGACCCAGTACTTC. Its translation is CASSLGVAGGGTKETQYF. V usage is TRBV7-7 and J usage is TRBJ2-5, with 8 bases matching TRBD2. The CDR3 has 18 residues. CDR1 is SSHAT, CDR2 FNYEAQ, per germline (reference sequence).

The chain couples TRBV24-1 to TRBJ2-1, with TRBD2 identical over 9 bases. The junction had 6 bases not matched to a gene; V was cut back by 4 bases and J by 3 bases. The CDR3 totals 16 residues. Germline-derived CDR1 and CDR2 are KGHDR and SFDVKD. In nucleotides, the CDR3 is TGTGCCACCAGTGAAACGAGCGGGGGGAACTACAATGAGCAGTTCTTC. Its translation is CATSETSGGNYNEQFF.

This clone was detected only a few times. V is TRBV7-9 and J is TRBJ1-5; D remains ambiguous. V dropped 1 base and J dropped 0 bases, with 4 bases sitting between them. Germline CDR1 reads SEHNR; CDR2 reads FQNEAQ (reference sequence). The length of the CDR3 is 14 residues. In nucleotides, the CDR3 is TGTGCCAGCAGCTTAGACAGTAGCAATCAGCCCCAGCATTTT. It is translated as CASSLDSSNQPQHF.

The chain couples TRBV4-3 to TRBJ2-6, with no clear D. The CDR3 length is 17 residues. Per the germline V gene, CDR1 is LGHNA and CDR2 is YSLEER. V was trimmed by 0 bases and J by 0 bases, leaving 9 bases between them. CDR3 sequence reads: CASSQDTDYSGANVLTF. Here the CDR3 DNA reads TGCGCCAGCAGCCAAGACACAGATTACTCTGGGGCCAACGTCCTGACTTTC.

The chain links TRBV5-6 to TRBJ1-5, with 7 bases that match TRBD1. V shed 0 bases, J shed 7 bases, and the junction held 4 bases outside the gene matches. This CDR3 contains 14 residues. In germline, CDR1 is SGHDT, CDR2 YYEEEE. The CDR3 DNA is TGTGCCAGCAGCTTGGGGGACAGTGGGCAGCCCCAGCATTTT. Its translation is CASSLGDSGQPQHF.

The chain carries TRBV27 and TRBJ2-2; the match to TRBD1 covers 7 bases. The CDR3 length is 14 residues. In germline, CDR1 is MNHEY, CDR2 SMNVEV (reference sequence). J gave up 5 bases and V 5 bases, and 5 bases lay outside the gene matches. For the CDR3, the DNA is TGTGCCAGCAGTCTCCCAGGGGGTACCGGGGAGCTGTTTTTT. Protein sequence: CASSLPGGTGELFF.

This clone was seen only once. This rearrangement joins TRBV7-3 to TRBJ1-2, with D possibly matching TRBD1 (5 bases). CDR1 is SGHTA and CDR2 is FQGTGA in the germline V gene. This CDR3 spans 15 amino acids. V was clipped by 0 bases and J by 5 bases, with 13 bases between them. CDR3 nucleotides: TGTGCCAGCAGCTTAACATCGACAGCCCCATATGGCTACACCTTC. Translated: CASSLTSTAPYGYTF.

This chain uses TRBV28 with TRBJ1-1, with TRBD1 matching 10 bases. Germline assignment: CDR1 MDHEN and CDR2 SYDVKM. This CDR3 contains 14 residues. The V and J ends lost 8 bases and 8 bases, in that order; junction bases with no gene match: 11. This chain's CDR3 is CASALTGGSREAFF. As DNA, the CDR3 is TGTGCCAGCGCCCTGACAGGGGGCAGCAGGGAAGCTTTCTTT.

The chain uses TRBV2 and TRBJ1-5; TRBD1 might be the D (5 bases). The CDR3 length is 15 residues. Germline lookup yields CDR1 SNHLY and CDR2 FYNNEI. V was cut by 2 bases and J by 1 base, with 9 bases left in between. The CDR3 is CASSETGGSNQPQHF. CDR3 in DNA: TGTGCCAGCAGTGAAACAGGTGGGAGCAATCAGCCCCAGCATTTT.